One TCR beta chain is described in this entry. The data originate from a study of shared clonotypes between healthy human individuals. On the study more broadly: CD4 naive and CD4 memory each took three plates per donor, while CD8 naive took two and CD8 memory one.

The protocol was immunoSEQ multiplex PCR, while the TCRdb copy is restricted to in-frame clones and leaves out a portion. Of about a million clones listed, approximately 80% are singletons. The germline CDR1 and CDR2 sequences are SGHRS and YFSETQ. Trimming left V 4 bases short and J 4 bases short, with 14 bases between. The CDR3 runs to 14 residues. This sequence originates from a man between 18 and 29 years old in good health. Some clones in this sample may be carry-over from other donors' samples. The chain carries TRBV5-1 and TRBJ1-2; D gene uncertain. Material for sequencing was memory CD4+ T cells from PBMCs. Subset defined: CD45RA-negative fraction. The CDR3 DNA is TGCGCCAGCAGCGACGACCCTGGAGGCTATGGCTACACCTTC. The encoded protein is CASSDDPGGYGYTF.